This T cell receptor (beta chain) was captured by sequencing in a study of shared clonotypes between healthy human individuals. For the study at large: The study drew on a couple of women and a few men aged 18 to 49 as donors. The study's findings and limits: Large depth notwithstanding, sorted-subset sequencing proved incomplete by rarefaction.

In the case of this clone: Its antigen is unidentified.

In the naive CD8 group, cells lacked CD45RO and were positively selected for CCR7, so terminally differentiated effector memory CD45RA+ cells were left out. The assay was immunoSEQ multiplex PCR, and TCRdb's table has in-frame clones only and misses some. Of around 1.9 million clones in the sample, about 93% were seen once. The junction had 13 bases not matched to a gene; V was cut back by 5 bases and J by 5 bases. The CDR3 is made up of 17 amino acids. Germline V gene lookup returns CDR1 LNHDA and CDR2 SQIVND (reference sequence). The sample taken for sequencing was naive CD8+ T cells from PBMCs. The gene calls are TRBV19 and TRBJ2-2, with TRBD2 identical over 8 bases. This receptor was identified in a man aged 18 to 30 in good health. Some clones in this sample may be carry-over from other donors' samples. The CDR3 DNA sequence: TGTGCCAGTAGTCCCACTAGCGGCGAGGACAAAACCGGGGAGCTGTTTTTT. The encoded protein is CASSPTSGEDKTGELFF.